This T cell receptor (beta chain) was observed in a study of blood T cells in healthy people across ages. Notes on the study in general: No conclusive comparison of naive versus antigen-experienced cells was possible with unsorted PBMCs.

About this clonotype: The antigen remains undetermined.

Primers used in a second PCR of roughly 7 to 11 cycles were a sample-barcoded 5' primer and a J-beta primer mix. TCRdb itself ran the 5' RACE reads through MiXCR, one entry per CDR3 protein. The data show over 600,000 distinct CDR3 sequences, about 46% seen once. This TCR was recovered from a man at least 80 years old in good health. Material for sequencing was blood.

CDR3: CASRNAGWETQYF. Here the CDR3 DNA reads TGTGCCAGCAGGAACGCGGGGTGGGAGACCCAGTACTTC. This rearrangement joins TRBV11-2 to TRBJ2-7; a possible D gene is TRBD2 (6 bases). The tail of the sequence fits TRBJ2-5 better, so the J call may be wrong. The germline V gene encodes CDR1 SGHAT and CDR2 FQNNGV. The CDR3 runs to 13 residues.